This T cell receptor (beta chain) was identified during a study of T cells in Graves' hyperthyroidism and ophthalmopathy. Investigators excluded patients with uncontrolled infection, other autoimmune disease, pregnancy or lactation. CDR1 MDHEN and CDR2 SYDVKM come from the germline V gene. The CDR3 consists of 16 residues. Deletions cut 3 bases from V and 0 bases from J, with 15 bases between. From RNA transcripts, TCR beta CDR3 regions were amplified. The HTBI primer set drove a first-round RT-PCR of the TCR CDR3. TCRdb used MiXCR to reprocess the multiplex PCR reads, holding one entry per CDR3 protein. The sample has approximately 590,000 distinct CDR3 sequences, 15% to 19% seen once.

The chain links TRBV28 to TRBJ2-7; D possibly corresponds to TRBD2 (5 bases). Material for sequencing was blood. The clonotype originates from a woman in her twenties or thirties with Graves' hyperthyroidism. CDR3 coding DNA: TGTGCCAGCAGTTTCCCCGCGGGCAGCCCCTCCTACGAGCAGTACTTC. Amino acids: CASSFPAGSPSYEQYF.